These 16 T cell receptor beta chains came from one sample sequenced in a study of regulatory T cells in long-lasting Graves disease. Specified time point: persistent/refractory GD, antithyroid drugs over 5 years with positive TRAb. The TCR library was made from RNA that had been extracted from PBMCs in TRIzol. Through Arm-PCR of CDR3 regions and iRepertoire HTBI primers, TCR beta libraries were built. Using its own MiXCR run on the multiplex PCR reads, TCRdb lists one record per CDR3 protein. Among 400,000 to 500,000 distinct CDR3 sequences, roughly a fifth were seen once, and the ten largest hold roughly an eighth. The material was peripheral blood mononuclear cells (PBMCs), obtained when the disease was refractory, from a patient treated with antithyroid drugs. The receptor set was obtained from a female donor with Graves disease.

The rearrangement uses TRBV20-1 and TRBJ2-2, with 8 bases aligning to TRBD2. CDR3 size: 13 residues. Germline V lookup: CDR1 DFQATT, CDR2 SNEGSKA (reference sequence). The CDR3 nucleotides read TGCAGCGCACCCGGGAGGGCCACCGGGGAGCTGTTTTTT. This sequence encodes CSAPGRATGELFF.

At least ten counts were recorded for this clonotype. The chain employs TRBV28 and TRBJ2-7, with D unclear. The length of the CDR3 is 16 residues. Trimming shortened V by 1 base and J by 0 bases, and 13 bases separated the two germline ends. The germline V gene encodes CDR1 MDHEN and CDR2 SYDVKM. As DNA, the CDR3 is TGTGCCAGCAGTTTATCCACTAATTTAGCCTCCTACGAGCAGTACTTC. It codes for CASSLSTNLASYEQYF.

Points on this clonotype: This may come from a read error, since a much larger clone is one base off. The V gene is TRBV7-2, the J gene TRBJ2-7; TRBD2 might be the D (6 bases). V was trimmed by 1 base and J by 1 base, leaving 8 bases between them. Germline V gene lookup returns CDR1 SGHTA and CDR2 FQGNSA. CDR3 length: 14 amino acids. Written as DNA, the CDR3 is TGTGCCAGCAGCTTAGATGGGACTTCCTACGAGCAGTACTTC. As protein: CASSLDGTSYEQYF.

This clonotype has more than one count but fewer than ten. The chain has TRBV5-1 and TRBJ2-2; perhaps TRBD2 as D (6 bases). From germline, CDR1 is SGHRS and CDR2 YFSETQ. Trimming shortened V by 5 bases and J by 0 bases, and 11 bases separated the two germline ends. The CDR3 is 15 residues long. CDR3 amino acids: CASREAGTNTGELFF. The DNA of the CDR3 is TGCGCCAGCAGGGAAGCGGGCACGAACACCGGGGAGCTGTTTTTT.

The genes are TRBV12-3 or TRBV12-4 and TRBJ2-1, with 9 bases that match TRBD1. The CDR3 is 16 residues long. V dropped 6 bases and J dropped 7; count of bases not matched to a gene: 13. CDR3 sequence (DNA): TGTGCCAGCAGCGACTCTGTGGACAGGGGTCAGAATGAGCAGTTCTTC. It translates to CASSDSVDRGQNEQFF.

The sample holds many counts of this clonotype. The rearrangement uses TRBV5-1 and TRBJ2-7; D remains ambiguous. Trimming stripped 4 bases from V and 3 bases from J, with 11 bases between. Germline V gene data show CDR1 as SGHRS and CDR2 as YFSETQ. The CDR3 contains 13 residues. CDR3 DNA sequence: TGCGCCAGCAGCCACGACTGGAACTACGAGCAGTACTTC. Encoded protein: CASSHDWNYEQYF.

This sequence joins TRBV7-6 and TRBJ2-1; 12 nucleotides agree with TRBD2. The V segment lost 5 bases and the J segment 8 bases; nucleotides outside the gene matches: 13. This CDR3 is 17 amino acids long. Germline lookup yields CDR1 SGHVS and CDR2 FNYEAQ. The CDR3 loop reads CASSLRLAGVSRDEQFF. The CDR3 DNA reads TGTGCCAGCAGCCTCCGACTAGCGGGAGTGTCTAGGGATGAGCAGTTCTTC.

J is TRBJ2-7 and V is TRBV27; D possibly uses TRBD1 or TRBD2 (5 bases each). This CDR3 has 18 residues. The V end lost 4 bases, the J end lost 6 bases, and 28 bases lay between the germline ends. The germline V gene has CDR1 MNHEY and CDR2 SMNVEV (reference sequence). CDR3 sequence (DNA): TGTGCCAGCAGTTCCCTGCCCATAACAGGAGGTGGACCGCGCGAGCAGTACTTC. Translation gives CASSSLPITGGGPREQYF.

This clonotype was recorded a few times. V and J are TRBV10-3 and TRBJ1-2, with D hard to call. CDR1 and CDR2 from the germline V gene are ENHRY and SYGVKD. This CDR3 has 16 residues. V shed 2 bases and J shed 0 bases, with 13 bases lying between them. This CDR3 is CAISEPSLAANYGYTF. The CDR3 coding sequence is TGTGCCATCAGTGAGCCGAGTCTGGCCGCTAACTATGGCTACACCTTC.

This clonotype was picked up many times. This chain joins TRBV11-2 and TRBJ2-7; no clear D. Germline V gene sequence: CDR1 SGHAT, CDR2 FQNNGV. The CDR3 sequence is 12 residues long. The V gene lost 1 base and the J gene lost 6 bases, with 7 bases spanning the gap. The CDR3 region has the DNA TGTGCCAGCAGCTTAGGCGGCACCGAGCAGTACTTC. Translating it yields CASSLGGTEQYF.

This clonotype was counted many times. The chain recombines TRBV12-3 or TRBV12-4 with TRBJ2-5; D uncertain. The CDR3 is 14 residues long. V dropped 4 bases and J dropped 1 base, with 10 bases sitting between them. CDR3 nucleotides: TGTGCCAGCAGTTCAGAAAGCCCCCAAGAGACCCAGTACTTC. Protein: CASSSESPQETQYF.

The genes are TRBV20-1 and TRBJ1-5, with TRBD1 identical over 8 bases. Germline loops: CDR1 DFQATT, CDR2 SNEGSKA (reference sequence). V lost 5 bases to trimming and J lost 2 bases; unmatched junction nucleotides: 14. This CDR3 comprises 17 residues. CDR3 loop: CSASQDRVRSGNQPQHF. The CDR3 DNA follows: TGCAGTGCTTCCCAGGACAGGGTACGTTCGGGCAATCAGCCCCAGCATTTT.

This clonotype was observed many times. This sequence joins TRBV6-1 and TRBJ2-5; D gene uncertain. Germline V CDR1 and CDR2: MNHNS, SASEGT. Trimming shortened V by 6 bases and J by 3 bases, and 5 bases separated the two germline ends. The CDR3 has 11 amino acids. CDR3: CASRIKETQYF. The CDR3 DNA reads TGTGCCAGCAGGATCAAAGAGACCCAGTACTTC.

This clonotype was observed many times. V and J are TRBV15 and TRBJ1-1, with a weak D call TRBD1 (5 bases). Trimming shortened V by 0 bases and J by 2 bases, and 16 bases separated the two germline ends. The germline V gene encodes CDR1 LNHNV and CDR2 YYDKDF (reference sequence). The CDR3 sequence is 17 residues long. The CDR3 sequence is CATSRDRGGPFNTEAFF. The CDR3, as DNA: TGTGCCACCAGCAGAGATAGGGGCGGTCCCTTCAACACTGAAGCTTTCTTT.

A single count supports this clonotype. The genes are TRBV20-1 and TRBJ1-1; D remains unclear. CDR1 and CDR2 (germline): DFQATT, SNEGSKA (reference sequence). The ends were cut back, 3 bases at V and 2 bases at J, with 16 bases in the middle. The CDR3 has 15 amino acids. The CDR3 DNA is TGCAGTGCTAGTTCCGCGGGTCAGATCAACACTGAAGCTTTCTTT. The encoded protein is CSASSAGQINTEAFF.

The CDR3 loop is CASSFGVRHRSTDTQYF. The CDR3 DNA follows: TGTGCCAGCAGCTTCGGGGTTAGGCACCGGAGCACAGATACGCAGTATTTT. V and J are TRBV7-9 and TRBJ2-3; perhaps TRBD2 as D (5 bases). Trimming removed 3 bases at V and 0 bases at J, with 16 bases between. Germline CDR1 reads SEHNR; CDR2 reads FQNEAQ (reference sequence). The CDR3 spans 17 residues.